The 10 T cell receptor beta chains reported below all come from one sample, sequenced in a study of cytomegalovirus exposure and HLA in healthy donors. Vbeta (60) and Jbeta (13) primers were used in the PCR. The data were produced by immunoSEQ multiplex PCR, yet TCRdb's version contains in-frame clones alone and is incomplete. The sample has under 200,000 clones, more than 70% seen once. Material for sequencing was PBMCs. These receptor sequences come from a male donor in good health and CMV-seronegative.

The chain combines TRBV5-5 with TRBJ2-5, with 7 bases lining up with TRBD1. The DNA end favors TRBJ2-7, so the J call may be wrong. The V gene's germline CDR1 is SGHKS and CDR2 YYEKEE (reference sequence). The CDR3 contains 16 residues. The CDR3 sequence: CASSSNYRGKGYEQYF. DNA of the CDR3: TGTGCCAGCAGCTCCAATTACAGGGGTAAAGGGTACGAGCAGTACTTC.

The chain recombines TRBV19 with TRBJ2-1, with TRBD2 identical over 11 bases. The V gene end was trimmed by 4 bases and the J gene end by 8 bases; junction bases not matched to a gene: 16. The CDR3 has 18 amino acids. CDR1 is LNHDA and CDR2 is SQIVND in the germline V gene (reference sequence). DNA for the CDR3: TGTGCCAGTAGTAAAATCGGACTAGCGGGTGGATCGGTCCATGAGCAGTTCTTC. This encodes CASSKIGLAGGSVHEQFF.

The rearrangement links TRBV9 to TRBJ2-3; TRBD2 might be the D (7 bases). The germline V and J ends were trimmed by 3 bases and 6 bases, with 8 bases remaining between them. This CDR3 spans 12 amino acids. Germline CDR1 reads SGDLS; CDR2 reads YYNGEE. The CDR3 sequence: CASSEGGDTQYF. CDR3 DNA: TGTGCCAGCAGCGAGGGGGGGGATACGCAGTATTTT.

This clone was detected only a few times. The chain has TRBV28 and TRBJ1-5, with D possibly matching TRBD1 (5 bases). The CDR3 has 13 residues. Trimming left V 4 bases short and J 6 bases short, with 10 bases between. Per the germline V gene, CDR1 is MDHEN and CDR2 is SYDVKM. The CDR3 loop reads CASSSGRTQPQHF. Here the CDR3 DNA reads TGTGCCAGCAGTTCAGGGAGGACTCAGCCCCAGCATTTT.

The V gene is TRBV27, the J gene TRBJ1-4, with 7 positions matching TRBD1. The germline gives CDR1 MNHEY, CDR2 SMNVEV (reference sequence). J gave up 6 bases and V 4 bases, and 8 bases lay outside the gene matches. CDR3 length equals 15 residues. The CDR3 sequence: CASSSRDSLYEKLFF. In nucleotides, the CDR3 is TGTGCCAGCAGTTCACGGGACAGCCTATATGAAAAACTGTTTTTT. Based on the CDR3 plus reference TRBV27 and TRBJ1-4, the full variable domain is EAQVTQNPRYLITVTGKKLTVTCSQNMNHEYMSWYRQDPGLGLRQIYYSMNVEVTDKGDVPEGYKVSRKEKRNFPLILESPSPNQTSLYFCASSSRDSLYEKLFFGSGTQLSVL.

V gene TRBV4-2 combines with J gene TRBJ2-7; D might be TRBD1 (7 bases). The CDR3 is made up of 15 amino acids. V dropped 0 bases and J dropped 0 bases, with 9 bases sitting between them. Germline V CDR1 and CDR2: LGHNA, YNFKEQ. The DNA of the CDR3 is TGTGCCAGCAGCCAAGACAGGGGGGCCTCCTACGAGCAGTACTTC. This sequence encodes CASSQDRGASYEQYF.

The V call is TRBV6-5, the J call TRBJ1-1, with unresolved D. The germline V and J ends were trimmed by 0 bases and 10 bases, with 15 bases remaining between them. Germline CDR1 and CDR2: MNHEY and SVGAGI. CDR3 length: 14 residues. As DNA, the CDR3 is TGTGCCAGCAGTTACTCGCTCACCCACCCAGTAGCTTTCTTT. It codes for CASSYSLTHPVAFF.

This rearrangement joins TRBV19 to TRBJ2-3, with a possible D match to TRBD2 (7 bases). V lost 2 bases, J lost 6 bases, and 15 bases lay in between. From germline, CDR1 is LNHDA and CDR2 SQIVND (reference sequence). The CDR3 covers 15 residues. The CDR3 sequence: CASSILGGPGDTQYF. In DNA form, the CDR3 reads TGTGCCAGTAGTATACTCGGGGGGCCAGGGGATACGCAGTATTTT.

V is TRBV6-1 and J is TRBJ1-1, with a tentative D call TRBD1 (6 bases). The CDR3 totals 13 residues. The germline CDR1 and CDR2 sequences are MNHNS and SASEGT. Deletions cut 11 bases from V and 0 bases from J, with 13 bases between. Here the CDR3 DNA reads TGTGCCTCAGGGGAACAGATGAACACTGAAGCTTTCTTT. This sequence encodes CASGEQMNTEAFF.

The chain uses TRBV15 and TRBJ2-1, with TRBD2 matching over 8 bases. Germline loops: CDR1 LNHNV, CDR2 YYDKDF (reference sequence). With 6 bases clipped from V and 7 bases from J, the junction kept 17 bases outside the gene matches. This CDR3 region has 17 residues. CDR3 DNA sequence: TGTGCCACCAGTTCGGGCCACAGCGGGGGCATGGGGAATGAGCAGTTCTTC. It is translated as CATSSGHSGGMGNEQFF.